This T cell receptor (beta chain) was recorded in a study of identical twins. Study-level results: Because invariant MAIT and iNKT cells could be present, zero-insertion analyses could be partly confounded.

A word on this clonotype: Antigen unknown.

V was clipped by 6 bases and J by 7 bases; unmatched bases: 11. Germline CDR1 reads DFQATT; CDR2 reads SNEGSKA (reference sequence). This CDR3 is built from 13 residues. cDNA carried unique molecular identifiers, and a universal primer site was added by template switching. TCRdb redid the calling of the 5' RACE reads with MiXCR, one entry per CDR3 protein. The sample holds hundreds of thousands of distinct CDR3 sequences, 7.5% seen once. The same sample was also used in a study of yellow fever vaccine responses in identical twins.

The rearrangement links TRBV20-1 to TRBJ1-2; 7 bases match TRBD1. This clonotype was obtained from a woman under 30 in good health. The sequenced material came from memory (CD45RO+) T cells sorted from blood. For the CDR3, the DNA is TGCAGTGCCCCTCTTGGACAGGAGCTTGGCTACACCTTC. This translates into CSAPLGQELGYTF.